What follows are 16 T cell receptor beta chains derived from one specimen sequenced in a study of cytomegalovirus exposure and HLA in healthy donors. The PCR ran on 60 Vbeta and 13 Jbeta primers. Libraries were prepared by immunoSEQ multiplex PCR; TCRdb keeps only in-frame clonotypes and omits some of them. The table shows 150,000 to 200,000 clones, with approximately 80% occurring only once. Sequencing used PBMCs. Receptors originate from a woman aged 25 to 39 in good health and CMV-seronegative.

This chain joins TRBV6-5 and TRBJ1-2, with 8 bases lining up with TRBD1. CDR3 size: 14 residues. Germline trimming cut 5 bases from V and 4 bases from J; bases unmatched to any gene: 6. Germline V lookup: CDR1 MNHEY, CDR2 SVGAGI. CDR3 in DNA: TGTGCCAGCAGTCCAAGTGACAGGGGCTATGGCTACACCTTC. This gives the protein CASSPSDRGYGYTF.

This clone was seen only a few times. The chain employs TRBV7-3 and TRBJ1-2; 9 positions agree with TRBD1. Trimming took 4 bases from V and 5 from J; bases not matched to a gene: 2. Germline values: CDR1 SGHTA, CDR2 FQGTGA. The CDR3 contains 13 residues. CDR3 DNA sequence: TGTGCCAGCAGCTCGACAGGGGGTTATGGCTACACCTTC. Translating it yields CASSSTGGYGYTF.

V and J are TRBV19 and TRBJ1-1; the D gene is possibly TRBD1 (6 bases). This CDR3 spans 11 amino acids. The V and J ends lost 5 bases and 7 bases respectively, with 8 bases between them. Germline CDR1 is LNHDA and CDR2 is SQIVND (reference sequence). The CDR3 is CASSVQGEAFF. In DNA form, the CDR3 reads TGTGCCAGTAGTGTACAGGGTGAAGCTTTCTTT.

This clone was detected a few times. The CDR3 DNA follows: TGTGCCAGCAGCGTAAATAATCAGCCCCAGCATTTT. The encoded protein is CASSVNNQPQHF. The chain couples TRBV7-2 to TRBJ1-5; the D is unclear. This CDR3 is built from 12 residues. CDR1 and CDR2 from the germline V gene are SGHTA and FQGNSA. The V gene lost 5 bases and the J gene lost 4 bases, with 6 bases spanning the gap.

The chain has TRBV27 and TRBJ2-1; the match to TRBD1 covers 8 bases. Germline V gene sequence: CDR1 MNHEY, CDR2 SMNVEV (reference sequence). The CDR3 is 15 amino acids. The trim removed 2 bases at V and 7 bases at J, leaving 7 bases unmatched. The CDR3 DNA follows: TGTGCCAGCAGTTTAAGGTCAGGGGGCTTTAATGAGCAGTTCTTC. This gives the protein CASSLRSGGFNEQFF.

CDR3: CASSFGGDETQYF. The CDR3 coding sequence is TGTGCCAGCAGCTTTGGAGGGGACGAGACCCAGTACTTC. The chain links TRBV7-2 to TRBJ2-5; perhaps TRBD2 as D (6 bases). This CDR3 has 13 residues. The germline V gene encodes CDR1 SGHTA and CDR2 FQGNSA. V was trimmed by 3 bases and J by 5 bases, leaving 10 bases between them.

The genes are TRBV27 and TRBJ1-5, with D possibly being TRBD1 (6 bases). V lost 7 bases, J lost 5 bases, and 18 bases lay in between. Per the germline V gene, CDR1 is MNHEY and CDR2 is SMNVEV (reference sequence). CDR3 length: 15 residues. The CDR3 DNA is TGTGCCAGCAATTGGGGGCCGGGGATGGATCAGCCCCAGCATTTT. Protein: CASNWGPGMDQPQHF.

The rearrangement links TRBV18 to TRBJ2-7, with D maybe TRBD1 (5 bases). The CDR3 is 12 amino acids. The V end was cut by 3 bases, the J end by 4 bases, with 7 bases between. Germline CDR1 KGHSH, CDR2 LQKENI. For the CDR3, the DNA is TGTGCCAGCTCACCGGACAATTACGAGCAGTACTTC. It specifies CASSPDNYEQYF.

This chain joins TRBV27 and TRBJ1-6; D is perhaps TRBD1 (5 bases). V lost 7 bases, J lost 8 bases, and 18 bases lay in between. The CDR3 is 15 residues long. Germline V gene lookup returns CDR1 MNHEY and CDR2 SMNVEV (reference sequence). This CDR3 is CASTSGTLDYSPLHF. The CDR3 DNA sequence: TGTGCCAGCACCAGCGGGACGCTGGACTATTCACCCCTCCACTTT.

This rearrangement joins TRBV25-1 to TRBJ2-6; possibly TRBD1 for D (5 bases). Trimming stripped 5 bases from V and 2 bases from J, with 13 bases between. The germline V gene encodes CDR1 MGHDK and CDR2 SYGVNS. The CDR3 contains 16 residues. The CDR3 protein is CASSLNRGTGANVLTF. In DNA form, the CDR3 reads TGTGCCAGCAGTCTCAATAGGGGTACTGGGGCCAACGTCCTGACTTTC.

The chain is built from TRBV11-3 and TRBJ2-5, with 15 bases aligning to TRBD2. Germline values: CDR1 SGHNT, CDR2 YENEEA. The V gene end was trimmed by 5 bases and the J gene end by 5 bases; junction bases not matched to a gene: 6. The CDR3 runs 16 residues. The chain's CDR3 is CASSRTSGGARETQYF. The CDR3 bases are TGTGCCAGCAGCCGGACTAGCGGGGGGGCTCGGGAGACCCAGTACTTC.

The V call is TRBV9, the J call TRBJ2-5, with TRBD2 identical over 9 bases. This CDR3 contains 16 residues. The germline V gene encodes CDR1 SGDLS and CDR2 YYNGEE. Losses at the gene ends were 3 bases for V and 5 bases for J; bases not matched to a gene: 11. The chain's CDR3 is CASSERPGLARETQYF. CDR3 bases: TGTGCCAGCAGCGAACGTCCGGGACTAGCAAGGGAGACCCAGTACTTC.

This rearrangement joins TRBV6-1 to TRBJ1-3; possible D gene TRBD1, 6 bases. V lost 4 bases and J 2 bases, leaving 15 bases between the germline ends. CDR3 length: 16 amino acids. Germline V gene sequence: CDR1 MNHNS, CDR2 SASEGT. The chain's CDR3 is CASSVHKDSAGNTIYF. CDR3 DNA sequence: TGTGCCAGCAGTGTACATAAGGACAGCGCTGGAAACACCATATATTTT.

This rearrangement joins TRBV28 to TRBJ2-3, with D possibly matching TRBD1 (6 bases). This CDR3 has 17 residues. Trimming removed 7 bases at V and 6 bases at J, with 26 bases between. Germline lookup yields CDR1 MDHEN and CDR2 SYDVKM. The CDR3 reads CASTPSFSRQGMDTQYF. CDR3 coding DNA: TGTGCCAGCACTCCTTCATTTAGTAGGCAGGGGATGGATACGCAGTATTTT.

The chain recombines TRBV4-1 with TRBJ2-5; no clear D gene. Judging by the DNA end, TRBJ2-7 fits better; the J call may be wrong. This CDR3 region has 11 residues. Germline V gene data show CDR1 as MGHRA and CDR2 as YSYEKL. CDR3 sequence (DNA): TGCGCCAGCAGCCAAGCCGCCGAGCAGTACTTC. It yields the protein CASSQAAEQYF.

This chain links TRBV6-5 with TRBJ1-1, with a possible D match to TRBD1 (6 bases). Trimming pared 5 bases from V and 6 bases from J, leaving 16 bases between. CDR1 is MNHEY, CDR2 SVGAGI, per germline. This CDR3 is 14 amino acids long. The CDR3 DNA is TGTGCCAGCAGTCCCGGGGGGGCCGAGGCTGAAGCTTTCTTT. It yields the protein CASSPGGAEAEAFF.